This TCR beta chain came from a study of T cell responses to AZD1222 COVID-19 vaccine. As regards this clone: Its antigen is undetermined.

CDR1 is MNHNY, CDR2 SVGAGI, per germline (reference sequence). This CDR3 region has 16 residues. Trimming took 6 bases from V and 6 from J; bases not matched to a gene: 8. TCRdb keeps only in-frame clones here, not all; method: immunoSEQ multiplex PCR. The sample contains 95,000 to 150,000 clones, approximately 90% of which appear only once. The study's findings and limits: Repertoire sampling was restricted to post-peak T cell response timepoints.

The gene calls are TRBV6-6 and TRBJ2-2; 12 bases are shared with TRBD1. The clonotype originates from an adult who received the MenACWY meningococcal vaccine as a control. This specimen consisted of peripheral blood, obtained 28 days after the second dose of the MenACWY control vaccine. CDR3 amino acids: CASSPPGQGAPGELFF. The CDR3 coding sequence is TGTGCCAGCAGCCCACCGGGACAGGGGGCGCCCGGGGAGCTGTTTTTT.